Each of the 29 T cell receptor beta chains below was sequenced from the same sample in a study of cytomegalovirus exposure and HLA in healthy donors. The PCR employed 60 Vbeta primers together with 13 Jbeta primers. The protocol was immunoSEQ multiplex PCR, while the TCRdb copy is restricted to in-frame clones and leaves out a portion. The profile shows 95,000 to 130,000 clones, 80% to 85% of them singletons. The sequenced material came from PBMCs. The receptors shown here come from a woman in her 30s in good health and CMV-seronegative.

CDR3 region: CASSPTGTGSMDTQYF. In DNA form, the CDR3 reads TGTGCCAGCAGCCCTACCGGGACAGGGTCAATGGATACGCAGTATTTT. The chain combines TRBV5-4 with TRBJ2-3; 9 nucleotides align to TRBD1. Germline loops: CDR1 SGHNT, CDR2 YYREEE (reference sequence). CDR3 length: 16 amino acids. V lost 4 bases to trimming and J lost 6 bases; unmatched junction nucleotides: 12.

The chain joins TRBV7-2 to TRBJ2-1, with 7 nucleotides matching TRBD2. Germline V gives CDR1 SGHTA, CDR2 FQGNSA. The CDR3 is 15 amino acids. V lost 1 base to trimming and J lost 6 bases; unmatched junction nucleotides: 6. CDR3 DNA sequence: TGTGCCAGCAGCTTAGATTCGCGGGAGAGCAATGAGCAGTTCTTC. This sequence encodes CASSLDSRESNEQFF.

The chain uses TRBV11-2 and TRBJ1-1, with D unclear. The V end was cut by 2 bases, the J end by 1 base, with 5 bases between. The CDR3 sequence is 13 residues long. CDR1 is SGHAT and CDR2 is FQNNGV in the germline V gene. The DNA of the CDR3 is TGTGCCAGCAGCTTAAACGGGAACACTGAAGCTTTCTTT. This encodes CASSLNGNTEAFF.

This rearrangement joins TRBV19 to TRBJ2-2; weak D call: TRBD1 (5 bases). Germline CDR1 is LNHDA and CDR2 is SQIVND (reference sequence). The V end was cut by 2 bases, the J end by 5 bases, with 15 bases between. This CDR3 spans 16 amino acids. Written as DNA, the CDR3 is TGTGCCAGTAGTATATTGGGCGGCAGGGTAACCGGGGAGCTGTTTTTT. Translating gives CASSILGGRVTGELFF.

The rearrangement links TRBV7-2 to TRBJ2-1, with 10 bases that match TRBD2. The J segment lost 8 bases and the V segment lost 1 base, leaving 8 bases of the junction unmatched. There are 16 residues in the CDR3. Germline V lookup: CDR1 SGHTA, CDR2 FQGNSA. The CDR3 loop is CASSLGAGGPHDEQFF. In DNA form, the CDR3 reads TGTGCCAGCAGCTTAGGAGCGGGAGGGCCACACGATGAGCAGTTCTTC. Supplemented by reference TRBV7-2 and TRBJ2-1, the full variable domain reads GAGVSQSPSNKVTEKGKDVELRCDPISGHTALYWYRQSLGQGLEFLIYFQGNSAPDKSGLPSDRFSAERTGGSVSTLTIQRTQQEDSAVYLCASSLGAGGPHDEQFFGPGTRLTVL.

This clone was picked up one time. The gene calls are TRBV27 and TRBJ2-7; possible D gene TRBD1, 6 bases. Germline assignment: CDR1 MNHEY and CDR2 SMNVEV (reference sequence). V lost 5 bases, J lost 4 bases, and 15 bases lay in between. The CDR3 length is 14 residues. The CDR3 sequence: CASSSGQGKYEQYF. Here the CDR3 DNA reads TGTGCCAGCAGTAGTGGGCAGGGGAAGTACGAGCAGTACTTC.

This clone appeared a few times. The chain employs TRBV28 and TRBJ1-5; D not certain. The CDR3 is 15 amino acids. The V end was cut by 3 bases, the J end by 3 bases, with 12 bases between. Germline CDR1 reads MDHEN; CDR2 reads SYDVKM. CDR3 nucleotide sequence: TGTGCCAGCAGTTTCGCGACGGACTACAATCAGCCCCAGCATTTT. Residues: CASSFATDYNQPQHF.

The rearrangement uses TRBV13 and TRBJ2-7; TRBD2 matches at 7 bases. With V trimmed by 5 bases and J by 2 bases, 6 bases remained unmatched. The germline V gene has CDR1 PRHDT and CDR2 FYEKMQ (reference sequence). The CDR3 extends over 14 amino acids. The CDR3 sequence: CASSRDREAYEQYF. The CDR3 nucleotides are TGTGCCAGCAGCCGGGACCGGGAGGCCTACGAGCAGTACTTC.

The chain uses TRBV7-9 and TRBJ2-2, with D possibly TRBD2 on 6 matching bases. Trimming took 8 bases from V and 7 from J, leaving 14 bases between them. The CDR3 sequence is 13 residues long. Germline loops: CDR1 SEHNR, CDR2 FQNEAQ (reference sequence). The CDR3 region has the DNA TGTGCCAGCCCCCGGCGGAGGGGCGGGGAGCTGTTTTTT. Its translation: CASPRRRGGELFF.

The chain combines TRBV13 with TRBJ2-7; 9 bases agree with TRBD2. Germline values: CDR1 PRHDT, CDR2 FYEKMQ (reference sequence). The CDR3 totals 18 residues. Germline trimming cut 4 bases from V and 1 base from J; bases unmatched to any gene: 14. The CDR3 DNA is TGTGCCAGCAGCTCGAGCACTAGCGGGTGGCAGGCGTCCTACGAGCAGTACTTC. Encoded protein: CASSSSTSGWQASYEQYF.

DNA for the CDR3: TGCGCCAGCAGCCCGCAGGGACAGGCTGGAAACACCATATATTTT. Protein product: CASSPQGQAGNTIYF. The chain recombines TRBV5-1 with TRBJ1-3; 8 bases are a match to TRBD1. Germline V lookup: CDR1 SGHRS, CDR2 YFSETQ. The junction had 5 bases not matched to a gene; V was cut back by 4 bases and J by 2 bases. The CDR3 contains 15 residues. Together with reference TRBV5-1 and TRBJ1-3, the CDR3 gives the full variable domain: KAGVTQTPRYLIKTRGQQVTLSCSPISGHRSVSWYQQTPGQGLQFLFEYFSETQRNKGNFPGRFSGRQFSNSRSEMNVSTLELGDSALYLCASSPQGQAGNTIYFGEGSWLTVV.

This clone has just a few counts. The CDR3 region has the DNA TGTGCCAGCAGTGGAGGGGGGAACACTGAAGCTTTCTTT. This translates into CASSGGGNTEAFF. The rearrangement uses TRBV2 and TRBJ1-1; a possible D gene is TRBD1 (6 bases). Germline V gene sequence: CDR1 SNHLY, CDR2 FYNNEI. The V and J ends lost 4 bases and 1 base respectively, with 7 bases between them. This CDR3 is built from 13 residues.

V usage is TRBV21-1 and J usage is TRBJ1-1; TRBD1, the table's D call, was not compared with the DNA. TRBV21-1 is a pseudogene. The CDR3 extends over 17 amino acids. The CDR3 DNA sequence: TGTGCCAGCAGCAAAGTACCGGACAGGGCAATGAACACTGAAGCTTTCTTT. Translated: CASSKVPDRAMNTEAFF.

J is TRBJ2-1 and V is TRBV27; D is uncertain. This CDR3 has 17 amino acids. Trimming removed 3 bases at V and 1 base at J, with 16 bases between. Germline CDR1 and CDR2: MNHEY and SMNVEV (reference sequence). In DNA, the CDR3 is TGTGCCAGCAGTTTGGGTAACTCACGGCGGTCCTACAATGAGCAGTTCTTC. This encodes CASSLGNSRRSYNEQFF.

J is TRBJ2-3 and V is TRBV5-1, with TRBD2 identical over 12 bases. This CDR3 has 15 residues. Germline loops: CDR1 SGHRS, CDR2 YFSETQ. The V segment lost 3 bases and the J segment 9 bases; nucleotides outside the gene matches: 8. In nucleotides, the CDR3 is TGCGCCAGCAGCTCGAGACTAGCGGGAGATCGGACGCAGTATTTT. Translated: CASSSRLAGDRTQYF.

The genes are TRBV27 and TRBJ1-2, with 7 bases fitting TRBD1. This CDR3 has 14 amino acids. CDR1 MNHEY and CDR2 SMNVEV come from the germline V gene (reference sequence). J was trimmed by 0 bases and V by 5 bases; bases with no gene match: 3. CDR3 sequence (DNA): TGTGCCAGCAGTGCCACAGGGGCTAACTATGGCTACACCTTC. Its protein product is CASSATGANYGYTF.

This clone appeared a single time. The chain recombines TRBV28 with TRBJ2-5; 9 nucleotides agree with TRBD1. Per germline, CDR1 MDHEN and CDR2 SYDVKM. The CDR3 loop spans 15 amino acids. The V gene end was trimmed by 5 bases and the J gene end by 4 bases; junction bases not matched to a gene: 8. The CDR3 region has the DNA TGTGCCAGCAGTCCGGGGACAGGGTACGGAGAGACCCAGTACTTC. Its protein product is CASSPGTGYGETQYF.

The rearrangement joins TRBV28 to TRBJ1-5; D remains ambiguous. CDR1 MDHEN and CDR2 SYDVKM come from the germline V gene. The ends were cut back, 3 bases at V and 0 bases at J, with 6 bases in the middle. This CDR3 spans 14 amino acids. The CDR3 reads CASSLEDSNQPQHF. As DNA, the CDR3 is TGTGCCAGCAGTTTGGAGGATAGCAATCAGCCCCAGCATTTT. Supplemented by reference TRBV28 and TRBJ1-5, the full variable domain reads DVKVTQSSRYLVKRTGEKVFLECVQDMDHENMFWYRQDPGLGLRLIYFSYDVKMKEKGDIPEGYSVSREKKERFSLILESASTNQTSMYLCASSLEDSNQPQHFGDGTRLSIL.

In nucleotides, the CDR3 is TGTGCCAGCAGTGAAGCGGGCAGGGCTGAGCAGTACTTC. Translating gives CASSEAGRAEQYF. This chain links TRBV6-1 with TRBJ2-7; tentative D call: TRBD1 (5 bases). Germline loops: CDR1 MNHNS, CDR2 SASEGT. The V end lost 0 bases, the J end lost 7 bases, and 10 bases lay between the germline ends. The CDR3 consists of 13 residues.

The chain carries TRBV6-5 and TRBJ1-2; D is perhaps TRBD1 (6 bases). Per the germline V gene, CDR1 is MNHEY and CDR2 is SVGAGI. The CDR3 has 14 residues. V lost 5 bases and J 7 bases, leaving 17 bases between the germline ends. The CDR3 protein is CASSPGGAPSGYTF. The CDR3 nucleotides read TGTGCCAGCAGTCCGGGGGGGGCTCCGAGTGGCTACACCTTC.

This rearrangement joins TRBV6-5 to TRBJ2-1; D is unresolved. The germline gives CDR1 MNHEY, CDR2 SVGAGI. Trimming pared 6 bases from V and 5 bases from J, leaving 5 bases between. The CDR3 runs 11 residues. The CDR3 protein is CASRIDNEQFF. The CDR3 coding sequence is TGTGCCAGCAGAATAGACAATGAGCAGTTCTTC.

J is TRBJ2-5 and V is TRBV7-9; 9 bases map to TRBD1. CDR3 length: 16 amino acids. Germline CDR1 SEHNR, CDR2 FQNEAQ (reference sequence). Trimming removed 5 bases from V and 2 bases from J; junction bases left unmatched: 9. Here the CDR3 reads CASSTPGQGQQETQYF. In DNA, the CDR3 is TGTGCCAGCAGCACCCCGGGACAGGGTCAACAAGAGACCCAGTACTTC.

The chain joins TRBV7-9 to TRBJ2-7, with D unclear. Trimming cost V 5 bases and J 2 bases, with 13 bases left between them. The CDR3 covers 14 residues. Per the germline V gene, CDR1 is SEHNR and CDR2 is FQNEAQ (reference sequence). The DNA of the CDR3 is TGTGCCAGCAGCCCGCGAACAGCCCCCTACGAGCAGTACTTC. It translates to CASSPRTAPYEQYF.

The chain recombines TRBV2 with TRBJ1-2; a possible D gene is TRBD1 (6 bases). V lost 8 bases and J 2 bases, leaving 9 bases between the germline ends. Germline CDR1 reads SNHLY; CDR2 reads FYNNEI. The CDR3 runs to 12 residues. This CDR3 is CASQDSNYGYTF. The CDR3 bases are TGTGCCAGCCAGGACAGCAACTATGGCTACACCTTC.

The CDR3 sequence: CASTVQRGAGGETQYF. The CDR3 DNA reads TGTGCCAGCACCGTCCAAAGGGGAGCGGGAGGAGAGACCCAGTACTTC. The chain combines TRBV7-2 with TRBJ2-5, with 9 bases that match TRBD2. CDR1 SGHTA and CDR2 FQGNSA come from the germline V gene. The V gene end was trimmed by 7 bases and the J gene end by 4 bases; junction bases not matched to a gene: 13. The CDR3 is 16 residues long.

The rearrangement links TRBV9 to TRBJ2-2; 7 nucleotides agree with TRBD2. Germline lookup yields CDR1 SGDLS and CDR2 YYNGEE. The CDR3 runs 16 residues. With V trimmed by 4 bases and J by 4 bases, 10 bases remained unmatched. The CDR3 DNA sequence: TGTGCCAGCAGCATCAGAGGACTAGGTCCCACCGGGGAGCTGTTTTTT. This codes for CASSIRGLGPTGELFF.

The genes are TRBV18 and TRBJ1-2; D gene uncertain. Trimming stripped 2 bases from V and 8 bases from J, with 12 bases between. Germline V CDR1 and CDR2: KGHSH, LQKENI. The CDR3 is 13 residues long. In DNA, the CDR3 is TGTGCCAGCTCACCAGAAGTCAGGAAAGGCTACACCTTC. Residues: CASSPEVRKGYTF.

The V and J genes are TRBV7-2 and TRBJ2-7, with no clear D. CDR1 and CDR2 (germline): SGHTA, FQGNSA. CDR3 length: 14 amino acids. Trimming shortened V by 5 bases and J by 6 bases, and 17 bases separated the two germline ends. The CDR3 region is CASSTRPSTGEQYF. The CDR3 DNA reads as TGTGCCAGCAGCACTCGGCCCTCCACGGGCGAGCAGTACTTC. Based on the CDR3 plus reference TRBV7-2 and TRBJ2-7, the full variable domain is GAGVSQSPSNKVTEKGKDVELRCDPISGHTALYWYRQSLGQGLEFLIYFQGNSAPDKSGLPSDRFSAERTGGSVSTLTIQRTQQEDSAVYLCASSTRPSTGEQYFGPGTRLTVT.

The chain links TRBV6-5 to TRBJ2-1, with 8 bases identical to TRBD1. From germline, CDR1 is MNHEY and CDR2 SVGAGI. Losses at the gene ends were 3 bases for V and 10 bases for J; bases not matched to a gene: 14. The CDR3 runs 16 residues. The CDR3 protein is CASSYGAGQGIREQFF. In DNA, the CDR3 is TGTGCCAGCAGTTATGGAGCCGGACAGGGAATCAGAGAGCAGTTCTTC.